This T cell receptor beta chain was captured in a study of post-analysis software for immune sequencing data. About the research overall: Disease trajectories encompassed relapsing-remitting, secondary progressive and progressive-relapsing multiple sclerosis.

Study observations and caveats: There were about 5 TRBV segments more frequent in patients than controls, and TRBV5-6, TRBV5-1 and TRBV20-1 were among them. Clustering by F measure revealed strong co-clustering among samples prepared together in one batch. Controls significantly exceeded multiple sclerosis patients in normalized Chao1 diversity.

Germline V gene data show CDR1 as KGHSH and CDR2 as LQKENI. This CDR3 has 16 amino acids. With 2 bases removed from V and 10 bases from J, the gap between germline ends came to 18 bases. Libraries were made from TCR beta cDNA, and they carried unique molecular identifiers. TCRdb re-called the PCR reads through MiXCR, storing one row per CDR3 protein. This sample has a few hundred thousand distinct CDR3 sequences, with around 37% found just once. As concerns this clonotype: The antigen remains unidentified.

V is TRBV18 and J is TRBJ1-6, with TRBD1 as a possible D gene (6 bases). The sample taken for sequencing was blood. The receptor's source is a girl aged 10-17 years with multiple sclerosis. CDR3 in DNA: TGTGCCAGCTCACCAGTTCAGGCAGGGGACAACTCACCCCTCCACTTT. This gives the protein CASSPVQAGDNSPLHF.